The clone carrying this TCR beta chain has a count of ten or more. What it recognizes is unknown. These data are taken from a study of Graves' ophthalmopathy and Graves' hyperthyroidism. Study as a whole: Upon initial diagnosis and before any treatment, peripheral blood was collected.

Deletions cut 3 bases from V and 5 bases from J, with 20 bases between. Germline-derived CDR1 and CDR2 are MDHEN and SYDVKM. This CDR3 is built from 16 residues. RNA transcripts were the source from which TCR beta CDR3 regions were amplified. An opening RT-PCR round employed HTBI primers and preceded a second-round multiplex PCR. TCRdb recomputed calls from the multiplex PCR reads with MiXCR, one row per CDR3 protein. Here the sample spans 350,000 to 450,000 distinct CDR3 sequences, 15% to 20% being singletons. Study-level points and caveats: Most expanded clonotypes in thyroid above 0.001 frequency also showed up in blood.

The TCR originated in a woman in her late teens or twenties with Graves' ophthalmopathy. The sample consisted of peripheral blood. The chain is built from TRBV28 and TRBJ2-7; D could derive from TRBD1 or TRBD2 (5 bases each). The CDR3 protein is CASSLSVGWGFHEQYF. CDR3 nucleotide sequence: TGTGCCAGCAGTTTGTCAGTCGGATGGGGGTTCCACGAGCAGTACTTC.